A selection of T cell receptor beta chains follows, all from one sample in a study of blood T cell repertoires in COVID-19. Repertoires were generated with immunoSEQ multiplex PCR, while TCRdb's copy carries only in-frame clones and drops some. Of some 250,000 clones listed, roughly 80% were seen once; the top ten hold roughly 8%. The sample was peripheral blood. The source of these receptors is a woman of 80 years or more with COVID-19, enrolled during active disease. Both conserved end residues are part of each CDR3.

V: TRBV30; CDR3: CAWRRAQPRLEAFF
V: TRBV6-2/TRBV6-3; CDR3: CASSYSAGGHEQYF
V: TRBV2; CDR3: CASSEWTGATEAFF
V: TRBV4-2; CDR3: CASSQEEGKQETQYF
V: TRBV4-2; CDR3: CASSPRGQINEKLFF
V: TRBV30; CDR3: CAWSIGEEGYTF
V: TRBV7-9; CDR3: CASSSSGVGGDTQYF
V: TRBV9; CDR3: CASSSYRGSGNTIYF
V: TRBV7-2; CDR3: CASSVDRGNQPQHF
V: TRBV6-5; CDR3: CASSTNGRAQGKQYF
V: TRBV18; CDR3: CASSLQDYEQYF
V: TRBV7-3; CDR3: CASSSRTGNTEAFF
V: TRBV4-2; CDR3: CASSRTPGQDYGYTF
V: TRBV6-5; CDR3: CASLGQGNGYTF
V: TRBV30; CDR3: CAWSVANEQFF
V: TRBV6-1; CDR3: CASSEETGGSYNEQFF
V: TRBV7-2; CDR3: CASGRGAIQGPSSTDTQYF
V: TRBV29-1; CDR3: CSAVPQGRSSYNEQFF
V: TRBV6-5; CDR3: CASSPQGVSNQPQHF
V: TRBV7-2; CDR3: CASSLDGTPGDIQYF
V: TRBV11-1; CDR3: CASSRGQGEAFF
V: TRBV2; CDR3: CASRGQLNYGYTF
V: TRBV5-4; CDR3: CASSLAGLSSYNEQFF
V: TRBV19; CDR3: CASSSGQGYTGELFF
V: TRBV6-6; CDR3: CASSDRDAESRGYTF
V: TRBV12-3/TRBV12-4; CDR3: CASSRLPDQPQHF
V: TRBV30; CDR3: CAWSNQADPLHF
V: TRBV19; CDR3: CASTKSGTTGETQYF
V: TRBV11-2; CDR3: CASSLENTGGAYPLHF
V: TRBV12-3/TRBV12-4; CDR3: CACSGTAKETQYF
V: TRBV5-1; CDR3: CASSLGQQNSPLHF
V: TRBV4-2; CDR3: CASSQDPGGGLNTEAFF
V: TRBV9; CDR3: CASSPRPGTFSYEQYF
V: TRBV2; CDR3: CASSEGVNTEAFF
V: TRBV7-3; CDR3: CASSLIGRPGVNEQFF
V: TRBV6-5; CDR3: CAVDRGPGSPLHF
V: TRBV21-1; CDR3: CASSTQDHYGYTF
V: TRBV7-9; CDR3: CASSTRQSMNTEAFF
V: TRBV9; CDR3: CASSNDRVGQPQHF
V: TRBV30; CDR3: CAWSVAGLGELFF
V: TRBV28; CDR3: CASSLVKGAVEAFF
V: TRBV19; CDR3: CASSIRQIQGRGETQYF
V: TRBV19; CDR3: CASISPFSYEQYF